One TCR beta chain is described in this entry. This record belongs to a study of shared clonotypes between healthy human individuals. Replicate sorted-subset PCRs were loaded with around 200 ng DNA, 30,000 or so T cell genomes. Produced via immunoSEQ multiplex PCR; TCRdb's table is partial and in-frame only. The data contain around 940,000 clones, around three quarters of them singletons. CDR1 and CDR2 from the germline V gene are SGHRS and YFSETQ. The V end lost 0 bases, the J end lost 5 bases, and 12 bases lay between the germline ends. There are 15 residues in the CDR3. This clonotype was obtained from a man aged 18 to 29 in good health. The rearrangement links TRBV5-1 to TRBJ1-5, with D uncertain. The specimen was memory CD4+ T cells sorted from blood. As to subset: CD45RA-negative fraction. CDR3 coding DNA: TGCGCCAGCAGCTTGGTCGGAGCGCCTCATCAGCCCCAGCATTTT. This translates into CASSLVGAPHQPQHF.